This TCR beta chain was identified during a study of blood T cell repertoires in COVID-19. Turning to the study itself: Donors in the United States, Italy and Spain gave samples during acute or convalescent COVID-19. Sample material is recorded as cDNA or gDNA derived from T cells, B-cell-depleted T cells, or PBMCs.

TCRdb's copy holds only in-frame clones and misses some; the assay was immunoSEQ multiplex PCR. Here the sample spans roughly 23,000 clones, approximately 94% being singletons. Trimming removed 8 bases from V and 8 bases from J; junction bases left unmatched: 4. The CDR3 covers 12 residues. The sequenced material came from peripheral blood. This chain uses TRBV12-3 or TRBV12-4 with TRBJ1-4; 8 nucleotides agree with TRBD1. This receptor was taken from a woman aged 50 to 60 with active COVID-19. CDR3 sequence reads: CASRTGKEKLFF. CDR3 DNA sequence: TGTGCCAGCCGGACAGGGAAAGAAAAACTGTTTTTT.